These 3 T cell receptor beta chains came from one sample sequenced in a study of blood T cells in healthy people across ages. Primed by a sample-barcoded 5' primer and a J-beta primer mix, a second PCR proceeded for about 6 to 11 cycles. TCRdb analysed the 5' RACE reads with MiXCR anew, one entry per CDR3 protein. The table includes about 1.7 million distinct CDR3 sequences, roughly 30% detected once. The specimen sequenced was blood. The receptor set was obtained from a woman aged 25 to 45 in good health.

The chain has TRBV12-3 or TRBV12-4 and TRBJ2-1; tentative D call: TRBD2 (6 bases). Trimming cost V 2 bases and J 8 bases, with 16 bases left between them. The CDR3 extends over 15 amino acids. The CDR3 DNA reads as TGTGCCAGCAGTTTACAGCAGGGAGGTGTGGATGAGCAGTTCTTC. It yields the protein CASSLQQGGVDEQFF.

This clonotype was detected once. The chain recombines TRBV2 with TRBJ1-5; D unresolved. Germline-derived CDR1 and CDR2 are SNHLY and FYNNEI. This CDR3 is 19 amino acids long. V lost 0 bases to trimming and J lost 0 bases, with 18 bases between them. DNA of the CDR3: TGTGCCAGCAGTGAAGCGCTTGAGGCCTCGCCTAATAGCAATCAGCCCCAGCATTTT. This encodes CASSEALEASPNSNQPQHF. The whole variable domain, filled in from reference TRBV2 and TRBJ1-5, reads EPEVTQTPSHQVTQMGQEVILRCVPISNHLYFYWYRQILGQKVEFLVSFYNNEISEKSEIFDDQFSVERPDGSNFTLKIRSTKLEDSAMYFCASSEALEASPNSNQPQHFGDGTRLSIL.

The rearrangement links TRBV29-1 to TRBJ1-2; a weak D match, TRBD1 (6 bases). CDR1 and CDR2 from the germline V gene are SQVTM and ANQGSEA. The CDR3 totals 13 residues. V was clipped by 3 bases and J by 4 bases, with 12 bases between them. The DNA of the CDR3 is TGCAGCGTTGACAGGGGTAGTGGCTATGGCTACACCTTC. Amino acids: CSVDRGSGYGYTF. The whole variable domain, remainder taken from reference TRBV29-1 and TRBJ1-2, is SAVISQKPSRDICQRGTSLTIQCQVDSQVTMMFWYRQQPGQSLTLIATANQGSEATYESGFVIDKFPISRPNLTFSTLTVSNMSPEDSSIYLCSVDRGSGYGYTFGSGTRLTVV.